This T cell receptor beta chain is from a study of cytomegalovirus exposure and HLA in healthy donors. 60 Vbeta and 13 Jbeta primers were used in PCR. Using immunoSEQ multiplex PCR, the repertoire was profiled, and TCRdb retains in-frame clones only, with some absent. The sample carries some 110,000 clones, roughly 69% recorded once. On this clone itself: Its antigen is unknown.

The CDR3 sequence is 14 residues long. Germline CDR1 is KGHSH and CDR2 is LQKENI. V was cut by 3 bases and J by 4 bases, with 10 bases left in between. Whole-study findings and limits: Testing in vitro showed three CMV-associated chains specific for CMV antigens. In a later analysis, most CMV-associated TCR beta chains appeared HLA-restricted.

Sequencing was performed on PBMCs. This TCR was recovered from a woman in her 40s in good health and CMV-seropositive. The genes are TRBV18 and TRBJ1-5, with D perhaps TRBD1 (6 bases). The CDR3 sequence: CASSPQGQNQPQHF. The CDR3 nucleotides read TGTGCCAGCTCACCTCAAGGACAGAATCAGCCCCAGCATTTT.